What follows describes a single T cell receptor (beta chain). What it binds is not known. Looked up from germline, CDR1 is SGHDT and CDR2 is YYEEEE. The CDR3 covers 11 residues. The sample originates from a study of T cells expressing NK-cell markers. Making the TCR beta cDNA relied on 5'RACE template switching with UMIs. TCRdb reprocessed the 5' RACE reads, with one entry per CDR3 protein and no DNA. The listing contains 400,000 or so distinct CDR3 sequences. Overall study results and limits: Several donors likewise had their CD3+CD56-NKG2C+ fraction led by these clonotypes.

This receptor was taken from a woman aged 45-60 years in good health. V gene TRBV5-6 combines with J gene TRBJ2-1. The sequenced sample consisted of blood T cells: a sorted CD56 or NKG2C T cell subset, CD4+ or CD8+ T cells, or bulk PBMC T cells (not recorded which). The CDR3 here is CASARNNEQFF. Full variable domain (rest looked up from reference TRBV5-6 and TRBJ2-1): DAGVTQSPTHLIKTRGQQVTLRCSPKSGHDTVSWYQQALGQGPQFIFQYYEEEERQRGNFPDRFSGHQFPNYSSELNVNALLLGDSALYLCASARNNEQFFGPGTRLTVL.